This TCR beta chain was profiled in a study of cytomegalovirus exposure and HLA in healthy donors. Regarding the study as a whole: The classifier, whose performance was assessed in both the original and validation cohorts, reportedly diagnosed cytomegalovirus status with high specificity and sensitivity. Most sequenced TCRs were rare (though some public TCRs occurred in many donors). A few V segments could not be told apart, such as TRBV6-2 and TRBV6-3, and were left out.

The PCR contained 60 Vbeta and 13 Jbeta primers. Per the authors' pipeline: In a later analysis, roughly 11 million of some 80 million unique beta chains occurred in at least two donors. TCRdb's table, derived via immunoSEQ multiplex PCR, lists solely in-frame clones and lacks some. V and J calls and clone size are given by that table; D and trimming were obtained from the DNA. This table holds fewer than 110,000 clones, about 70% found once. Comment on this clone: The antigen remains unidentified. This sample includes further DNA sequences coding for the same CDR3.

V lost 6 bases to trimming and J lost 4 bases, with 16 bases between them. Per the germline V gene, CDR1 is WNHNN and CDR2 is SYGVQD (reference sequence). This CDR3 is 14 amino acids long. This receptor was identified in a woman between 40 and 50 years old in good health and CMV-seronegative. The rearrangement links TRBV10-1 to TRBJ2-7; a possible D gene is TRBD1 (6 bases). The sample comprised PBMCs. In nucleotides, the CDR3 is TGCGCCAGCAGGATACAGGGAGTGGCTTACGAGCAGTACTTC. Its translation: CASRIQGVAYEQYF.